Below are 22 T cell receptor beta chains sequenced from a single sample in a study of cytomegalovirus exposure and HLA in healthy donors. Primers included in the PCR were 60 Vbeta and 13 Jbeta primers. TCRdb keeps only in-frame clones here, not all; method: immunoSEQ multiplex PCR. The repertoire holds 75,000 or so clones, with 65% to 70% as singletons. Material: PBMCs. These receptors came from a man in his forties in good health and CMV-seropositive.

This rearrangement joins TRBV30 to TRBJ1-5; the D gene is possibly TRBD1 (5 bases). Germline assignment: CDR1 GTSNPN and CDR2 SVGIG (reference sequence). V gave up 2 bases and J gave up 6 bases, with 11 bases separating them. The CDR3 contains 13 residues. The CDR3 protein is CAWSTGDAQPQHF. CDR3 coding DNA: TGTGCCTGGAGTACGGGGGACGCTCAGCCCCAGCATTTT.

This clone was seen a few times. The chain couples TRBV7-8 to TRBJ1-5; the D is unclear. Trimming stripped 3 bases from V and 6 bases from J, with 12 bases between. Germline CDR1 reads SGHVS; CDR2 reads FQNEAQ. The CDR3 has 14 residues. The CDR3 sequence: CASSFDETGQPQHF. The CDR3 DNA sequence: TGTGCCAGCAGCTTTGACGAAACGGGTCAGCCCCAGCATTTT.

V and J are TRBV4-1 and TRBJ1-2; tentative D call: TRBD1 (6 bases). Germline CDR1 and CDR2: MGHRA and YSYEKL. The CDR3 runs 18 residues. Trimming cost V 0 bases and J 4 bases, with 21 bases left between them. The CDR3 nucleotides read TGCGCCAGCAGCCAAGATCTTCCCGGGACAACCTTCTTCTATGGCTACACCTTC. Protein product: CASSQDLPGTTFFYGYTF.

The V call is TRBV28, the J call TRBJ2-1; 10 bases agree with TRBD1. Losses at the gene ends were 8 bases for V and 2 bases for J; bases not matched to a gene: 3. Germline assignment: CDR1 MDHEN and CDR2 SYDVKM. CDR3 size: 14 residues. The CDR3 spells CASLDRGAYNEQFF. CDR3 bases: TGTGCCAGCTTGGACAGGGGGGCCTACAATGAGCAGTTCTTC.

In DNA form, the CDR3 reads TGCGCCAGCAGCCAAGATTCTCGGGACAGGGGCCAAATGAACACTGAAGCTTTCTTT. As protein: CASSQDSRDRGQMNTEAFF. The rearrangement links TRBV4-1 to TRBJ1-1; 10 bases align to TRBD1. Unmatched junction bases numbered 10, after V lost 0 bases and J lost 0 bases. Per the germline V gene, CDR1 is MGHRA and CDR2 is YSYEKL. The CDR3 has 19 residues.

V is TRBV21-1 and J is TRBJ1-1; TRBD1 was called by the table and not checked on the DNA. TRBV21-1 is tagged as a pseudogene. The CDR3 loop spans 16 amino acids. The CDR3 sequence: CASSLRTGDKDTEAFF. The CDR3 nucleotides read TGTGCCAGCAGCTTAAGGACAGGGGATAAGGACACTGAAGCTTTCTTT.

This clone was recorded a few times. The rearrangement links TRBV28 to TRBJ1-6; D gene uncertain. Trimming shortened V by 3 bases and J by 11 bases, and 8 bases separated the two germline ends. The CDR3 runs to 12 residues. CDR1 MDHEN and CDR2 SYDVKM come from the germline V gene. In DNA form, the CDR3 reads TGTGCCAGCAGTTTGCGCAGCGCACCCCTCCACTTT. This translates into CASSLRSAPLHF. Together with reference TRBV28 and TRBJ1-6, the CDR3 gives the full variable domain: DVKVTQSSRYLVKRTGEKVFLECVQDMDHENMFWYRQDPGLGLRLIYFSYDVKMKEKGDIPEGYSVSREKKERFSLILESASTNQTSMYLCASSLRSAPLHFGNGTRLTVT.

This chain uses TRBV6-5 with TRBJ1-1, with 12 nucleotides matching TRBD1. There are 15 residues in the CDR3. In germline, CDR1 is MNHEY, CDR2 SVGAGI. J gave up 6 bases and V 2 bases, and 4 bases lay outside the gene matches. The CDR3: CASSYGTGGRAEAFF. In DNA form, the CDR3 reads TGTGCCAGCAGTTACGGGACAGGGGGCAGGGCTGAAGCTTTCTTT.

The chain has TRBV6-4 and TRBJ1-2; D unresolved. The germline CDR1 and CDR2 sequences are MRHNA and SNTAGT. This CDR3 has 14 residues. Between the trimmed V and J ends, which lost 6 bases and 7 bases, there was a span of 18 bases. CDR3 protein: CASSEASWEGGYTF. Here the CDR3 DNA reads TGTGCCAGCAGCGAAGCTTCGTGGGAGGGTGGCTACACCTTC.

The V and J genes are TRBV19 and TRBJ1-1; 8 bases are shared with TRBD1. Germline loops: CDR1 LNHDA, CDR2 SQIVND (reference sequence). This CDR3 is 16 amino acids long. The ends lost 6 bases at V and 1 base at J; junction bases unmatched: 10. CDR3 residues: CASSILIGQGNTEAFF. Written as DNA, the CDR3 is TGTGCCAGTAGCATCCTAATAGGACAGGGGAACACTGAAGCTTTCTTT.

This clone was seen only a few times. V gene TRBV7-2 combines with J gene TRBJ2-7, with D maybe TRBD1 (5 bases). Germline V gene data show CDR1 as SGHTA and CDR2 as FQGNSA. Trimming took off 5 bases at V and 0 bases at J, with 17 bases between the two ends. This CDR3 is 16 amino acids long. The CDR3 DNA sequence: TGTGCCAGCAGCCCGCGCCTCAGGGCTAGCTCCTACGAGCAGTACTTC. The encoded protein is CASSPRLRASSYEQYF.

A note on this clone: The sample has other DNA sequences that encode this CDR3 too. This rearrangement joins TRBV27 to TRBJ2-3; D is possibly TRBD2 (5 bases). The ends were cut back, 6 bases at V and 2 bases at J, with 15 bases in the middle. The germline CDR1 and CDR2 sequences are MNHEY and SMNVEV (reference sequence). The CDR3 spans 15 residues. CDR3 loop: CASSSRRGTTDTQYF. CDR3 DNA sequence: TGTGCCAGCAGCTCCCGTCGGGGAACCACAGATACGCAGTATTTT.

The rearrangement uses TRBV7-2 and TRBJ2-7; 14 bases fit TRBD2. The CDR3 loop spans 18 amino acids. Germline-derived CDR1 and CDR2 are SGHTA and FQGNSA. After removal of 1 base from V and 2 bases from J, the junction contained 7 bases not matched to a gene. In DNA, the CDR3 is TGTGCCAGCAGCTTAGTCGGGACTAGCGGGGGCACTACCTACGAGCAGTACTTC. It is translated as CASSLVGTSGGTTYEQYF.

The V gene is TRBV18, the J gene TRBJ2-2; TRBD1 might be the D (6 bases). Germline V lookup: CDR1 KGHSH, CDR2 LQKENI. The CDR3 covers 15 residues. Trimming stripped 3 bases from V and 1 base from J, with 9 bases between. CDR3 sequence reads: CASSPLTGNTGELFF. In DNA form, the CDR3 reads TGTGCCAGCTCACCGTTGACAGGGAACACCGGGGAGCTGTTTTTT.

The J gene is TRBJ2-7, the V gene TRBV2; 9 bases are shared with TRBD1. Germline CDR1 SNHLY, CDR2 FYNNEI. The V gene end was trimmed by 6 bases and the J gene end by 5 bases; junction bases not matched to a gene: 8. This CDR3 has 14 amino acids. CDR3 amino acids: CASRGTGPLHEQYF. In DNA, the CDR3 is TGTGCCAGCAGGGGGACAGGGCCGTTACACGAGCAGTACTTC.

The table lists this clone with a count of one. The genes are TRBV7-2 and TRBJ2-1; 8 positions match TRBD1. Germline V lookup: CDR1 SGHTA, CDR2 FQGNSA. The CDR3 length is 14 residues. The junction had 6 bases not matched to a gene; V was cut back by 3 bases and J by 8 bases. The CDR3 sequence: CASSFQTGVDEQFF. The DNA of the CDR3 is TGTGCCAGCAGCTTTCAGACAGGGGTCGATGAGCAGTTCTTC.

CDR3 bases: TGTGCCAGCAGCTTAGCGGGACAGGGGGCCGGGCAGCCCCAGCATTTT. Its protein is CASSLAGQGAGQPQHF. The chain carries TRBV7-9 and TRBJ1-5; 12 bases map to TRBD1. The V segment lost 0 bases and the J segment 7 bases; nucleotides outside the gene matches: 4. The CDR3 spans 16 residues. CDR1 SEHNR and CDR2 FQNEAQ come from the germline V gene (reference sequence).

Only a few counts were recorded for this clone. The V call is TRBV7-2, the J call TRBJ1-1; no clear D. This CDR3 contains 15 residues. V lost 1 base, J lost 4 bases, and 13 bases lay in between. Germline lookup yields CDR1 SGHTA and CDR2 FQGNSA. The CDR3, as DNA: TGTGCCAGCAGCTTAGGTCGAGGGTGGGTCACTGAAGCTTTCTTT. Its translation is CASSLGRGWVTEAFF.

The V gene is TRBV7-3, the J gene TRBJ1-2; possibly TRBD1 for D (5 bases). Germline CDR1 reads SGHTA; CDR2 reads FQGTGA. This CDR3 has 13 amino acids. V lost 10 bases and J lost 2, with 14 bases in between. This chain's CDR3 is CATRLTENYGYTF. The CDR3 region has the DNA TGTGCCACCCGACTGACAGAGAACTATGGCTACACCTTC.

The CDR3 spells CASEGGGAGELFF. Written as DNA, the CDR3 is TGTGCCTCCGAAGGCGGGGGGGCGGGGGAGCTGTTTTTT. The chain joins TRBV2 to TRBJ2-2, with TRBD2 identical over 9 bases. This CDR3 contains 13 residues. Germline CDR1 reads SNHLY; CDR2 reads FYNNEI. The trim removed 11 bases at V and 8 bases at J, leaving 9 bases unmatched.

This clone has only a few counts. The chain is built from TRBV30 and TRBJ1-1; D call uncertain. CDR3 length: 13 amino acids. The V end lost 4 bases, the J end lost 8 bases, and 17 bases lay between the germline ends. Germline CDR1 GTSNPN, CDR2 SVGIG (reference sequence). The CDR3 spells CAWTLQPGGEAFF. For the CDR3, the DNA is TGTGCCTGGACCCTTCAGCCGGGAGGAGAAGCTTTCTTT.

This clone is medium-sized by share. The V gene is TRBV5-6, the J gene TRBJ1-2; D is unclear. V was trimmed by 4 bases and J by 4 bases, leaving 17 bases between them. The CDR3 is made up of 15 amino acids. Germline V gene lookup returns CDR1 SGHDT and CDR2 YYEEEE. CDR3 bases: TGTGCCAGCAGCCCGGTCGCATCTTTAATCTATGGCTACACCTTC. It codes for CASSPVASLIYGYTF.